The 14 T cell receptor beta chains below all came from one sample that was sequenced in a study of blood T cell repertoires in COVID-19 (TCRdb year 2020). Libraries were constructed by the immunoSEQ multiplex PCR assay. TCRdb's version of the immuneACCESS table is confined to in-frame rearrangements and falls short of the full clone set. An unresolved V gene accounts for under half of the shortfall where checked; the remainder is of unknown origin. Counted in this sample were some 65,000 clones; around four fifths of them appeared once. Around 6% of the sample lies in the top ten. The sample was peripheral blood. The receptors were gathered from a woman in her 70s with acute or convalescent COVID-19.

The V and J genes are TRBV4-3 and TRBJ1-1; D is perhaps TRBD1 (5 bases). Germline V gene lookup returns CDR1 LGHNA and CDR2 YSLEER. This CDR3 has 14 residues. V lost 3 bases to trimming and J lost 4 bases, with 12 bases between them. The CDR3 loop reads CASSHRPGITEAFF. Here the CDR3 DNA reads TGCGCCAGCAGCCACCGGCCAGGGATCACTGAAGCTTTCTTT.

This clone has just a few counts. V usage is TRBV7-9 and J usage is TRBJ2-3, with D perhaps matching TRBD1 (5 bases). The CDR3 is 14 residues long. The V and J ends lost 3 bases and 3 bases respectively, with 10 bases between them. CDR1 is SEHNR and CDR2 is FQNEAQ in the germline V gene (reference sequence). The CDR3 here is CASSLTQGTDTQYF. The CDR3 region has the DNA TGTGCCAGCAGCTTGACGCAGGGTACAGATACGCAGTATTTT.

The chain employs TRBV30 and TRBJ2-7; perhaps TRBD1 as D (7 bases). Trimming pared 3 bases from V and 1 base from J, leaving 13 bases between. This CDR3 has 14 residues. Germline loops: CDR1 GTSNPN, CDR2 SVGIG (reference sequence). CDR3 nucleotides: TGTGCCTGGAGCGCAGGGGGACTTTCCTACGAGCAGTACTTC. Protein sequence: CAWSAGGLSYEQYF.

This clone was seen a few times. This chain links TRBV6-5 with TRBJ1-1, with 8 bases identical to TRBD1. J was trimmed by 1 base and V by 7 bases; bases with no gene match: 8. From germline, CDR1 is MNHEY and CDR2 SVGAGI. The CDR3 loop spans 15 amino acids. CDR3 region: CASTSPGTGNTEAFF. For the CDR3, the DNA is TGTGCCAGCACCTCTCCCGGGACAGGGAACACTGAAGCTTTCTTT.

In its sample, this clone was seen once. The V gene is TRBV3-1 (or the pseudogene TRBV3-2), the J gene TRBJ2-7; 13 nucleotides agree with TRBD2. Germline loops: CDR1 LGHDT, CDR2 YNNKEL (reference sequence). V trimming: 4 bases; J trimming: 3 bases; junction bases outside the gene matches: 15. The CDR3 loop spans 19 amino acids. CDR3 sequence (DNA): TGTGCCAGCAGCCCTGGACTAGCGGGGGCCTGGGCCCGAAACTACGAGCAGTACTTC. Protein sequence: CASSPGLAGAWARNYEQYF.

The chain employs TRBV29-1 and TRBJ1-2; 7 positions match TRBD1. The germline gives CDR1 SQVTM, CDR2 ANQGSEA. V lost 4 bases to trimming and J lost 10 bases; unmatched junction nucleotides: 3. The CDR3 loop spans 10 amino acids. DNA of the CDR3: TGCAGCGTTGTGACAGGGTACTACACCTTC. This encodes CSVVTGYYTF.

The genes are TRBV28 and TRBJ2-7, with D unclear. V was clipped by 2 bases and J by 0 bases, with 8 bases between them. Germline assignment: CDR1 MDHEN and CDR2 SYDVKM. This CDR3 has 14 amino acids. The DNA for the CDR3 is TGTGCCAGCAGTTTAGGCAGAAGCTCCTACGAGCAGTACTTC. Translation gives CASSLGRSSYEQYF.

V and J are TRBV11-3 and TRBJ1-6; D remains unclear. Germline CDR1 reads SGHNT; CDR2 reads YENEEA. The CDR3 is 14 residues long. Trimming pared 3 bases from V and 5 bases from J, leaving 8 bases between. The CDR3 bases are TGTGCCAGCAGCTTGGATAGCGATAATTCACCCCTCCACTTT. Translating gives CASSLDSDNSPLHF.

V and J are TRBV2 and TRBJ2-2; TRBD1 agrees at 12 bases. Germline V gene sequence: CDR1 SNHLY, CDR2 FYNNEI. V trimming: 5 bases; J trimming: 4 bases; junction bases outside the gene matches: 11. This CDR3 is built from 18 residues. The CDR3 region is CASSQGGQGALSTGELFF. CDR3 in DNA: TGTGCCAGCAGTCAGGGGGGACAGGGGGCTTTGAGCACCGGGGAGCTGTTTTTT.

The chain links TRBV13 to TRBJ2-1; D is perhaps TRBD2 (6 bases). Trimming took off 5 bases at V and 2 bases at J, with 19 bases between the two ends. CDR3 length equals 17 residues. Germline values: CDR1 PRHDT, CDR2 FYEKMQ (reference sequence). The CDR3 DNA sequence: TGTGCCAGCAGCCCTTCCAGTACGGGGGAGGCCTACAATGAGCAGTTCTTC. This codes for CASSPSSTGEAYNEQFF.

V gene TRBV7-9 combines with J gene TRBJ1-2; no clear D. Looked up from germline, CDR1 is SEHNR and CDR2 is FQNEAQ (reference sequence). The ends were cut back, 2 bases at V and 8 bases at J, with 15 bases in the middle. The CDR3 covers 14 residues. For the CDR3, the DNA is TGTGCCAGCAGCTTATCGAACGAGGATAGGGGCTACACCTTC. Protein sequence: CASSLSNEDRGYTF.

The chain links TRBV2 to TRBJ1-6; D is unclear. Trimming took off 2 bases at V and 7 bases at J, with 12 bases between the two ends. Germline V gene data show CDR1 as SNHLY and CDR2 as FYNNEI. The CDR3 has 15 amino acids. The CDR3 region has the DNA TGTGCCAGCAGTGAACTGCGGAGAGGGAATTCACCCCTCCACTTT. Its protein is CASSELRRGNSPLHF.

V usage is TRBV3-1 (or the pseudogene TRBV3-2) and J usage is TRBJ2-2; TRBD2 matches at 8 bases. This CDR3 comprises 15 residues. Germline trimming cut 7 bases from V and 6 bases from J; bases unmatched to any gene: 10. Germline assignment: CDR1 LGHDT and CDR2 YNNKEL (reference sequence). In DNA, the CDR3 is TGTGCCAGCACCTCCGGGACTAGTCTCCCCGGGGAGCTGTTTTTT. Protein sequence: CASTSGTSLPGELFF.

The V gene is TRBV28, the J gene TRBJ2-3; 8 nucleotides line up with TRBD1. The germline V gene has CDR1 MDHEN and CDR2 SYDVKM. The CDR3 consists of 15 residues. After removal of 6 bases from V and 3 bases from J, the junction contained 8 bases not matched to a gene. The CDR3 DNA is TGTGCCAGCAGATCCAGGGGGCGCGGGACAGATACGCAGTATTTT. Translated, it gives CASRSRGRGTDTQYF.